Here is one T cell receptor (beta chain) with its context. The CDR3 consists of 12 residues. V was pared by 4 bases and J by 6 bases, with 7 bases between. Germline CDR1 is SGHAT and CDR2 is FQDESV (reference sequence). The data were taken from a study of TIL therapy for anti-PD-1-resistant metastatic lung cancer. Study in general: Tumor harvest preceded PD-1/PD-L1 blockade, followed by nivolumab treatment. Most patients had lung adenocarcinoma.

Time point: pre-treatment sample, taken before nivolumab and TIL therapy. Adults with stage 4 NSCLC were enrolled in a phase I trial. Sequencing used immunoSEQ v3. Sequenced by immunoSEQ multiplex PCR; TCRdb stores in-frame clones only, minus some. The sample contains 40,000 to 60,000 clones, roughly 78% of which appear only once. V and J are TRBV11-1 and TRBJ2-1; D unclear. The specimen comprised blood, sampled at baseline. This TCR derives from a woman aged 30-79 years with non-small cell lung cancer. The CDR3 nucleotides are TGTGCCAGCAGCTCCCCAGGCAATGAGCAGTTCTTC. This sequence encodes CASSSPGNEQFF.